The 19 T cell receptor beta chains presented below share a single source sample, sequenced in a study of cytomegalovirus exposure and HLA in healthy donors. Profiled with immunoSEQ multiplex PCR; TCRdb holds only in-frame clones, not every one. This sample has 150,000 to 180,000 clones, with 75% to 90% found just once. Sequenced input: PBMCs. These receptors were taken from a man between 18 and 35 years old in good health and CMV-seropositive.

The rearrangement uses TRBV15 and TRBJ2-5; 7 bases are shared with TRBD1. The trim removed 8 bases at V and 4 bases at J, leaving 7 bases unmatched. Germline CDR1 LNHNV, CDR2 YYDKDF (reference sequence). This CDR3 spans 13 amino acids. As DNA, the CDR3 is TGTGCCACCGGGCAGGGGGTAGTAGAGACCCAGTACTTC. Encoded protein: CATGQGVVETQYF.

The chain links TRBV6-1 to TRBJ2-3; D not resolved. The CDR3 has 14 residues. The V and J ends lost 3 bases and 6 bases respectively, with 13 bases between them. The germline V gene encodes CDR1 MNHNS and CDR2 SASEGT. In DNA form, the CDR3 reads TGTGCCAGCAGTGAGCGAGGAGCTTCGGATACGCAGTATTTT. It yields the protein CASSERGASDTQYF.

The chain carries TRBV13 and TRBJ2-2; 12 nucleotides line up with TRBD1. Germline V gene lookup returns CDR1 PRHDT and CDR2 FYEKMQ (reference sequence). V lost 5 bases and J lost 4; bases outside the gene matches: 5. This CDR3 has 16 amino acids. The CDR3 DNA reads TGTGCCAGCAGCACGGGACAGGGGGCTGGCACCGGGGAGCTGTTTTTT. This sequence encodes CASSTGQGAGTGELFF.

This chain connects TRBV9 to TRBJ1-6; unclear D gene. Trimming left V 0 bases short and J 7 bases short, with 8 bases between. The CDR3 is 14 residues long. The germline gives CDR1 SGDLS, CDR2 YYNGEE. The DNA for the CDR3 is TGTGCCAGCAGCGTAGAACAGAGAAATTCACCCCTCCACTTT. Its protein product is CASSVEQRNSPLHF.

This clone was observed a few times. The rearrangement links TRBV2 to TRBJ1-2, with TRBD1 matching over 7 bases. There are 14 residues in the CDR3. Germline trimming cut 7 bases from V and 4 bases from J; bases unmatched to any gene: 9. Germline CDR1 and CDR2: SNHLY and FYNNEI. The CDR3, as DNA: TGTGCCAGCAACCGCGGACAGGCCTCCTATGGCTACACCTTC. Amino acids: CASNRGQASYGYTF.

This chain uses TRBV18 with TRBJ2-5, with TRBD2 matching over 9 bases. V dropped 2 bases and J dropped 2; count of bases not matched to a gene: 6. The CDR3 contains 16 residues. Per germline, CDR1 KGHSH and CDR2 LQKENI. CDR3 DNA: TGTGCCAGCTCACCAACGCTAGCGGGGCCACAAGAGACCCAGTACTTC. It specifies CASSPTLAGPQETQYF. The whole variable domain, filled in from reference TRBV18 and TRBJ2-5, reads NAGVMQNPRHLVRRRGQEARLRCSPMKGHSHVYWYRQLPEEGLKFMVYLQKENIIDESGMPKERFSAEFPKEGPSILRIQQVVRGDSAAYFCASSPTLAGPQETQYFGPGTRLLVL.

The chain has TRBV6-5 and TRBJ1-2; D remains ambiguous. The CDR3 loop spans 13 amino acids. The germline V gene encodes CDR1 MNHEY and CDR2 SVGAGI. V shed 0 bases and J shed 5 bases, with 7 bases lying between them. CDR3 residues: CASSYSLEYGYTF. In nucleotides, the CDR3 is TGTGCCAGCAGTTACTCCTTGGAGTATGGCTACACCTTC.

The chain joins TRBV7-6 to TRBJ2-7, with TRBD2 matching 14 bases. Unmatched junction bases numbered 8, after V lost 3 bases and J lost 1 base. CDR3 size: 18 residues. The germline V gene has CDR1 SGHVS and CDR2 FNYEAQ. As DNA, the CDR3 is TGTGCCAGCAGCTTGGGACTAGCGGGGGCCTATGCATCCTACGAGCAGTACTTC. Amino acid sequence: CASSLGLAGAYASYEQYF.

This clone appeared a single time. This rearrangement joins TRBV7-9 to TRBJ1-6, with 9 bases lining up with TRBD1. This CDR3 comprises 15 residues. Germline CDR1 reads SEHNR; CDR2 reads FQNEAQ (reference sequence). J lost 7 bases, V lost 5 bases, and 6 bases had no gene match. The CDR3: CASSQRTGANSPLHF. The CDR3 nucleotides are TGTGCCAGCAGCCAAAGGACAGGGGCGAATTCACCCCTCCACTTT.

In nucleotides, the CDR3 is TGTGCCAGCTCAAGGAACAGGGATGAGCAGTTCTTC. Translation gives CASSRNRDEQFF. The chain combines TRBV18 with TRBJ2-1, with TRBD1 as a possible D gene (6 bases). Trimming took 5 bases from V and 8 from J, leaving 10 bases between them. Germline-derived CDR1 and CDR2 are KGHSH and LQKENI. There are 12 residues in the CDR3.

J is TRBJ2-7 and V is TRBV5-6; 11 bases are shared with TRBD2. The V gene end was trimmed by 0 bases and the J gene end by 1 base; junction bases not matched to a gene: 6. The CDR3 spans 17 residues. Per germline, CDR1 SGHDT and CDR2 YYEEEE. CDR3 bases: TGTGCCAGCAGCTTGGAAGCTAGCGGGAGGCTATCCTACGAGCAGTACTTC. This sequence encodes CASSLEASGRLSYEQYF. Filled out from reference TRBV5-6 and TRBJ2-7, the complete variable domain reads DAGVTQSPTHLIKTRGQQVTLRCSPKSGHDTVSWYQQALGQGPQFIFQYYEEEERQRGNFPDRFSGHQFPNYSSELNVNALLLGDSALYLCASSLEASGRLSYEQYFGPGTRLTVT.

This clone was seen a handful of times. The genes are TRBV5-1 and TRBJ2-3; 14 nucleotides match TRBD2. J was trimmed by 9 bases and V by 0 bases; bases with no gene match: 6. Per germline, CDR1 SGHRS and CDR2 YFSETQ. The CDR3 is made up of 16 amino acids. CDR3 residues: CASSLEGLAGVKTQYF. CDR3 sequence (DNA): TGCGCCAGCAGCTTGGAGGGACTAGCGGGAGTGAAAACGCAGTATTTT.

This clone is a singleton in its sample. The chain employs TRBV4-3 and TRBJ2-4; maybe TRBD1 (5 bases). V lost 0 bases and J 0 bases, leaving 9 bases between the germline ends. The CDR3 totals 16 residues. Looked up from germline, CDR1 is LGHNA and CDR2 is YSLEER. In DNA, the CDR3 is TGCGCCAGCAGCCAAGACTTGGGGCTAGCCAAAAACATTCAGTACTTC. Its protein product is CASSQDLGLAKNIQYF.

The chain uses TRBV7-8 and TRBJ2-3; TRBD2 agrees at 11 bases. The germline gives CDR1 SGHVS, CDR2 FQNEAQ. The junction had 8 bases not matched to a gene; V was cut back by 5 bases and J by 4 bases. This CDR3 is built from 16 residues. The CDR3 nucleotides read TGTGCCAGCAGCAACGAACTAGCGGGGGAGGCAGATACGCAGTATTTT. This encodes CASSNELAGEADTQYF.

The V call is TRBV18, the J call TRBJ1-1, with 10 bases that match TRBD1. The germline V gene encodes CDR1 KGHSH and CDR2 LQKENI. The V and J ends lost 4 bases and 2 bases, in that order; junction bases with no gene match: 4. The CDR3 runs to 15 residues. The CDR3 is CASSLGTGENTEAFF. DNA of the CDR3: TGTGCCAGCTCACTAGGGACAGGGGAAAACACTGAAGCTTTCTTT. Complete variable domain (other parts from reference TRBV18 and TRBJ1-1): NAGVMQNPRHLVRRRGQEARLRCSPMKGHSHVYWYRQLPEEGLKFMVYLQKENIIDESGMPKERFSAEFPKEGPSILRIQQVVRGDSAAYFCASSLGTGENTEAFFGQGTRLTVV.

The rearrangement links TRBV5-1 to TRBJ2-7; D possibly corresponds to TRBD2 (5 bases). Trimming left V 0 bases short and J 3 bases short, with 10 bases between. From germline, CDR1 is SGHRS and CDR2 YFSETQ. The CDR3 is 14 amino acids. In DNA form, the CDR3 reads TGCGCCAGCAGCTTGGTCGGGAACAACTACGAGCAGTACTTC. Amino acids: CASSLVGNNYEQYF.

V usage is TRBV28 and J usage is TRBJ1-6; maybe TRBD1 (5 bases). This CDR3 is 17 amino acids long. V shed 5 bases and J shed 7 bases, with 21 bases lying between them. Germline loops: CDR1 MDHEN, CDR2 SYDVKM. Written as DNA, the CDR3 is TGTGCCAGCAGTCTCGGGAGGCAGGGTCTTTACAATTCACCCCTCCACTTT. Its translation: CASSLGRQGLYNSPLHF. The whole variable domain, filled in from reference TRBV28 and TRBJ1-6, reads DVKVTQSSRYLVKRTGEKVFLECVQDMDHENMFWYRQDPGLGLRLIYFSYDVKMKEKGDIPEGYSVSREKKERFSLILESASTNQTSMYLCASSLGRQGLYNSPLHFGNGTRLTVT.

The chain recombines TRBV28 with TRBJ1-3; 8 nucleotides agree with TRBD1. Germline CDR1 is MDHEN and CDR2 is SYDVKM. Germline trimming cut 6 bases from V and 4 bases from J; bases unmatched to any gene: 11. This CDR3 has 16 residues. In nucleotides, the CDR3 is TGTGCCAGCAGCCAAGGACAGGGTCCGGGAGGAAACACCATATATTTT. It encodes CASSQGQGPGGNTIYF.

V is TRBV27 and J is TRBJ2-7, with D possibly matching TRBD1 (6 bases). In germline, CDR1 is MNHEY, CDR2 SMNVEV (reference sequence). The CDR3 is made up of 13 amino acids. Deletions cut 9 bases from V and 3 bases from J, with 15 bases between. The CDR3 DNA sequence: TGTGCCAGTGGAGGCAGGGGAATCTACGAGCAGTACTTC. The encoded protein is CASGGRGIYEQYF.